This entry features one TCR beta chain sequence. Antigen unknown. This record comes from a study of pediatric ulcerative colitis. The assay was immunoSEQ multiplex PCR, and TCRdb's table has in-frame clones only and misses some. The data show tens of thousands of clones, over 65% seen once. During colonoscopy, one to two rectal pinch biopsies were collected. Regarding the study as a whole: Rectal repertoires separated controls, mild-moderate and acute severe colitis.

The clonotype originates from a boy between 10 and 17 years old with severe ulcerative colitis. Sequenced material: gut tissue.

CDR3 region: CASGRGASAFGETQYF. For the CDR3, the DNA is TGTGCCAGCGGGAGAGGGGCTAGCGCCTTCGGGGAGACCCAGTACTTC. The chain carries TRBV2 and TRBJ2-5; TRBD2 might be the D (6 bases). The CDR3 has 16 residues. Germline V gives CDR1 SNHLY, CDR2 FYNNEI. With 8 bases removed from V and 5 bases from J, the gap between germline ends came to 24 bases.